This T cell receptor (beta chain) was documented in a study of blood T cell repertoires in COVID-19. CDR1 is LNHDA and CDR2 is SQIVND in the germline V gene (reference sequence). The CDR3 spans 15 residues. V gave up 6 bases and J gave up 10 bases; unmatched junction bases: 15. In assigning cohorts, the study relied on participant-reported clinical history. In the source study's methods: The assay estimated nucleated cells by amplifying reference gene primers. Profiled with immunoSEQ multiplex PCR; TCRdb holds only in-frame clones, not every one. V, J and clone size derive from that table, while D and trimming were established from the DNA sequence. The sample includes 200,000 to 250,000 clones, 70% to 90% of them seen just once.

Source material: PBMCs or T cells enriched from blood (not recorded which). The chain links TRBV19 to TRBJ1-2; 9 nucleotides line up with TRBD1. The receptor comes from a woman in her forties or fifties with acute COVID-19. The CDR3 is CASSVFLRDRDAYTF. In nucleotides, the CDR3 is TGTGCCAGTAGCGTTTTTCTCCGGGACAGGGATGCCTACACCTTC.